This TCR beta chain was obtained from a study of shared clonotypes between healthy human individuals. Study-wide context: A donor's plate count was three for CD4 naive and three for CD4 memory; CD8 naive had two and CD8 memory one. Whole-study results and caveats: Clonotypes not shared had lower generation probabilities than those common to all four donors.

This clone was seen only a few times. Its antigen is not identified. Around 32,000 T cell genomes, or roughly 180 ng DNA, went into the sorted-subset replicate PCRs. The table came from immunoSEQ multiplex PCR; TCRdb's copy has only in-frame clones and leaves some out. This table has approximately 1.1 million clones, approximately 78% appearing once. Germline V gene sequence: CDR1 SNHLY, CDR2 FYNNEI. The CDR3 is 15 residues long. J lost 5 bases, V lost 6 bases, and 8 bases had no gene match. The rearrangement uses TRBV2 and TRBJ2-7, with 12 bases lining up with TRBD2. This TCR was sampled from a man younger than 35 in good health. Some clones in this sample may be carry-over from other donors' samples. The sequencing input was memory CD4+ T cells from PBMCs. As to subset: CD45RA-negative fraction. The CDR3 region is CASRLLAGGSNEQYF. CDR3 sequence (DNA): TGTGCCAGCAGGTTACTAGCGGGAGGTAGCAACGAGCAGTACTTC.